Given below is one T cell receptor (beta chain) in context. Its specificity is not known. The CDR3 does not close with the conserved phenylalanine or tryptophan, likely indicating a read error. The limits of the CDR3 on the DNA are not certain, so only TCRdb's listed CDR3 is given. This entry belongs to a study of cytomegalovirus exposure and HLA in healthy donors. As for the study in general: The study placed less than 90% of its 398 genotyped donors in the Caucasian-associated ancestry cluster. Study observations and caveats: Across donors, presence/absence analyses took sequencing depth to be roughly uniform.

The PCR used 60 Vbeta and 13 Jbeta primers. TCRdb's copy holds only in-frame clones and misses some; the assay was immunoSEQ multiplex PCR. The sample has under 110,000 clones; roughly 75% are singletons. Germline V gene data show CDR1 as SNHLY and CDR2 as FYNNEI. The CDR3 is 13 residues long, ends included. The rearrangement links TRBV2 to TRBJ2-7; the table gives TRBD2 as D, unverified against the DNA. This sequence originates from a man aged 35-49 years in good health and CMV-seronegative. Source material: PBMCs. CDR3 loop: CASPAGGEGPQDC.